Given below is one T cell receptor beta chain in context. This sample was included in a study of control samples from healthy donors and cancer patients. TCRdb keeps only in-frame clones here, not all; method: immunoSEQ multiplex PCR. The sample records about 40,000 clones, over 75% being singletons. Sequenced material: PBMCs. The TCR originated in a woman in her sixties with lung cancer.

CDR3 in amino acids: CASSQGTSGRTDTQYF. CDR3 sequence (DNA): TGTGCCAGCAGTCAAGGGACTAGCGGGAGGACAGATACGCAGTATTTT. The gene calls are TRBV6-2 or TRBV6-3 and TRBJ2-3, with 15 bases lining up with TRBD2. The germline gives CDR1 MNHEY, CDR2 SVGEGT. CDR3 size: 16 residues. V shed 5 bases, J shed 3 bases, and the junction held 3 bases outside the gene matches.